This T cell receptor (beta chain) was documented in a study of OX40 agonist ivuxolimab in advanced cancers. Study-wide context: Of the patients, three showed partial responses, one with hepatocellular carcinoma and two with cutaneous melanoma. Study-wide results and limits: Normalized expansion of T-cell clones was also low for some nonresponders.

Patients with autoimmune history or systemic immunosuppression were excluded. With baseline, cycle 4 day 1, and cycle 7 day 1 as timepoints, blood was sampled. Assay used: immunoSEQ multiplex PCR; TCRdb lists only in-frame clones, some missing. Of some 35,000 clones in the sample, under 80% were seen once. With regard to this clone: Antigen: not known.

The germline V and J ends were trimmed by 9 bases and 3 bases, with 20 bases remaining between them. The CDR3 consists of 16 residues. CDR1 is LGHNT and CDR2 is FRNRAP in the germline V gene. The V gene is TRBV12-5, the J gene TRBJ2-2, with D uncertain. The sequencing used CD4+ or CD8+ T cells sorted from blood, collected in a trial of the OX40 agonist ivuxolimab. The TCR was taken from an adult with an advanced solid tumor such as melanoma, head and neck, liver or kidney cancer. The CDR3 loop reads CASVPPRGSYTGELFF. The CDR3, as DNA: TGTGCTAGCGTCCCACCCCGAGGTTCCTACACCGGGGAGCTGTTTTTT.